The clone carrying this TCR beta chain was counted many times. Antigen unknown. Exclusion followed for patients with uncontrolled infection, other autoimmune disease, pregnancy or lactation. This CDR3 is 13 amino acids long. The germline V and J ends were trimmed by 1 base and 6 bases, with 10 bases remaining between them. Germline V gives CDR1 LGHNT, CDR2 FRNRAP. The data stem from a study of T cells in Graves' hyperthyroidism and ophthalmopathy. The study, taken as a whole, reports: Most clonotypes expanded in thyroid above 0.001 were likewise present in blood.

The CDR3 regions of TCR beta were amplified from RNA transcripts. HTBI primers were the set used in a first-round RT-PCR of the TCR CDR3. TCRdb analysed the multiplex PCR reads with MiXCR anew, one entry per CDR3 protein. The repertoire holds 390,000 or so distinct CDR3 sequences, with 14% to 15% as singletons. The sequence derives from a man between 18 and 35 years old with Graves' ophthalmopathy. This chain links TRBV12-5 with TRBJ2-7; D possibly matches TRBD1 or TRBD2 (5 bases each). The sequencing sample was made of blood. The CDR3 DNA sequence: TGTGCTAGTGGTTTGGCGGGACCCGCCGAGCAGTACTTC. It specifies CASGLAGPAEQYF.